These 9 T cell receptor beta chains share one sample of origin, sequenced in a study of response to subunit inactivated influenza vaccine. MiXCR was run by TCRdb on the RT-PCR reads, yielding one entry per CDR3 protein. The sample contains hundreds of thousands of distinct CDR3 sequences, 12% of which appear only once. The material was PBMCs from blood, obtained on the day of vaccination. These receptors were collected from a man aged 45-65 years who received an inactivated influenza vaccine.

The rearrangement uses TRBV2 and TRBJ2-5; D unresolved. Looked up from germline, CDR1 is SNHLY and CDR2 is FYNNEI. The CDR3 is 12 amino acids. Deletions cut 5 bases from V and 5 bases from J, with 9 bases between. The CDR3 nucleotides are TGTGCCAGCAGTCCTAGGTGGGAGACCCAGTACTTC. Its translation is CASSPRWETQYF.

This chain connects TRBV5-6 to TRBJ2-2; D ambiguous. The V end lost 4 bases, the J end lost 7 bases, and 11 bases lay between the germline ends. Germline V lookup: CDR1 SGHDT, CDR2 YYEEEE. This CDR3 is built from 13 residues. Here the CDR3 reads CASSPRIYGELFF. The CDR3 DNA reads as TGTGCCAGCAGCCCTCGAATATACGGGGAGCTGTTTTTT.

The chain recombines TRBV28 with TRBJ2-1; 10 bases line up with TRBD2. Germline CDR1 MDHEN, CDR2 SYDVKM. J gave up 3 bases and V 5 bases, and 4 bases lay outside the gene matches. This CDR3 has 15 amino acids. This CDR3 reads CASSPSGRVYNEQFF. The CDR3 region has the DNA TGTGCCAGCAGTCCTAGCGGGAGAGTCTACAATGAGCAGTTCTTC.

CDR3 nucleotides: TGTGCCAGCAGTTTCATAGGAGGGAGCGACACCGGGGAGCTGTTTTTT. Encoded protein: CASSFIGGSDTGELFF. The chain links TRBV27 to TRBJ2-2; possible D gene TRBD2, 6 bases. V was clipped by 3 bases and J by 3 bases, with 14 bases between them. Germline V gene lookup returns CDR1 MNHEY and CDR2 SMNVEV (reference sequence). The CDR3 sequence is 16 residues long.

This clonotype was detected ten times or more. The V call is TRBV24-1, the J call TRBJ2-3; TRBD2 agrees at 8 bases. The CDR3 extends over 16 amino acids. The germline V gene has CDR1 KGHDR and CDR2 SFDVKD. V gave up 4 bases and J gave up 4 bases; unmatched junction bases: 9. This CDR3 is CATSDLRSGRADTQYF. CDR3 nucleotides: TGTGCCACCAGTGACCTACGGAGCGGGAGAGCAGATACGCAGTATTTT.

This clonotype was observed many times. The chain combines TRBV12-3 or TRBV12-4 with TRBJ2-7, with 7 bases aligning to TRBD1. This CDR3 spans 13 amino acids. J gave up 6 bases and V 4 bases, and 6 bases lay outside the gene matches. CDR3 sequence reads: CASSSRQGGEQYF. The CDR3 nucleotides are TGTGCCAGCAGTTCCCGACAGGGTGGCGAGCAGTACTTC.

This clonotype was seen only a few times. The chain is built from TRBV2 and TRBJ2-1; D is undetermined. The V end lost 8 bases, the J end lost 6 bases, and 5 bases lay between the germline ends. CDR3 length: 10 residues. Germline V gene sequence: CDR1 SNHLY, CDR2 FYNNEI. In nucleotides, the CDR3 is TGTGCCAGCTGGGCCAATGAGCAGTTCTTC. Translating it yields CASWANEQFF.

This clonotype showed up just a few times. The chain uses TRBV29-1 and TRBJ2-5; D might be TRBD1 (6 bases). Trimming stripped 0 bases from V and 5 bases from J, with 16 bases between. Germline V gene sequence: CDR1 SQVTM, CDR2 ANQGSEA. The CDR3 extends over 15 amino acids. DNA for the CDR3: TGCAGCGTTGAAGATCAACAGGGCCCGCGTGAGACCCAGTACTTC. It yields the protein CSVEDQQGPRETQYF. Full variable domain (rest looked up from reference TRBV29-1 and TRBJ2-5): SAVISQKPSRDICQRGTSLTIQCQVDSQVTMMFWYRQQPGQSLTLIATANQGSEATYESGFVIDKFPISRPNLTFSTLTVSNMSPEDSSIYLCSVEDQQGPRETQYFGPGTRLLVL.

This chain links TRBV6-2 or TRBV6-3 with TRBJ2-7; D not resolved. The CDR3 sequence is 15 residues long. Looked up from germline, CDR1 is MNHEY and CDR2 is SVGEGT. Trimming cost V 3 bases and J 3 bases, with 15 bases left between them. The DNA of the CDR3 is TGTGCCAGCAGTTATCGGCAGGCCATGCACTACGAGCAGTACTTC. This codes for CASSYRQAMHYEQYF.